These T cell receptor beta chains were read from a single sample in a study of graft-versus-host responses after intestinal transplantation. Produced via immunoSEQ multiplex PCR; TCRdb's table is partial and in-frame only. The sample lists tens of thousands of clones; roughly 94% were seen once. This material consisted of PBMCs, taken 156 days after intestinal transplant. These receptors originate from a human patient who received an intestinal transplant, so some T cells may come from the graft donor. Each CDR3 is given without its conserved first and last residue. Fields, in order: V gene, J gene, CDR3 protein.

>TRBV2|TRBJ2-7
ASSEVHAGGTYEQY
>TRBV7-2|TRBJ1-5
ASSSEFGQPQH
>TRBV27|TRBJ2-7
ASSMASGTYEQY
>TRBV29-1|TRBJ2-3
SVRDRLTDTQY
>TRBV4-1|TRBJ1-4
ASSQDLPGTGRTNEKLF
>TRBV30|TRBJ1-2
ACSPGGGYT
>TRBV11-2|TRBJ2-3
ASSFSGASTDTQY
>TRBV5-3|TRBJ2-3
ARSLSAIPGQGFGTQY
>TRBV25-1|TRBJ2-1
ASSELTSSGGSYNEQF
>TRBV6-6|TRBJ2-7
ASTAGSEQY
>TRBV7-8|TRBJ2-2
ASSLRLAGYLTGELF
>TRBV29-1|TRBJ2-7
SVGPPWEQY
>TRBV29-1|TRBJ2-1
SVEDRGDEQF
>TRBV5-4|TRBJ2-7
ASSLGQSYEQY
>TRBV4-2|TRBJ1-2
ASSQGDSYMGT
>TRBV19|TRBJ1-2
ASSAGGADYGYT
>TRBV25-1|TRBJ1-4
ASSDPRVEDPPPEKLF
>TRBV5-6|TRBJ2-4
ASSPHRVLAKNIQY
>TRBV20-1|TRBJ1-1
SAKGGTEAF
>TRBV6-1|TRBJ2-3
ASSGWTVAQY
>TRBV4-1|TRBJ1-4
ASSQDSAGTPEWKLF
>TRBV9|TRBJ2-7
ASSVAGTTYEQY
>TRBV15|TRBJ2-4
ATSRDGKTSGVAKNIQY
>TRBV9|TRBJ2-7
ASSEGDRGEDNSYEQY
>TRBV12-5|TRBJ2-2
ASGLGTSGHGELF
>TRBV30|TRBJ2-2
AWSVGQGYTGELF
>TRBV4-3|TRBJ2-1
ASSPMMGLARSNEQF
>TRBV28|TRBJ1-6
ASSFFLRDVYNSPLH
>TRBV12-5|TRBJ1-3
ASGLVVQGDGNTIY
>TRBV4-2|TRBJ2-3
ASSQPTATTTHTQY
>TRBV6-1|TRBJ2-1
ASSENPPWGGLYNEQF
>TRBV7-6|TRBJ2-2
ASSLGTAGELF
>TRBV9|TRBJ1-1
ASSQGSNTEAF
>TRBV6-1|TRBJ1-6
ASSGTANSPLH
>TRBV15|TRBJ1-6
ATSRDREGRNSPLH
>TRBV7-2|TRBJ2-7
ASSPHLYEQY
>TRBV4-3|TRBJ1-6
ASSQTWPPNSPLH
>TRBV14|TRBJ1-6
ASSQDGAGFSPLH
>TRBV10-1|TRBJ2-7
ASGDGPYEQY
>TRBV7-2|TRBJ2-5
ASGDWGETQY